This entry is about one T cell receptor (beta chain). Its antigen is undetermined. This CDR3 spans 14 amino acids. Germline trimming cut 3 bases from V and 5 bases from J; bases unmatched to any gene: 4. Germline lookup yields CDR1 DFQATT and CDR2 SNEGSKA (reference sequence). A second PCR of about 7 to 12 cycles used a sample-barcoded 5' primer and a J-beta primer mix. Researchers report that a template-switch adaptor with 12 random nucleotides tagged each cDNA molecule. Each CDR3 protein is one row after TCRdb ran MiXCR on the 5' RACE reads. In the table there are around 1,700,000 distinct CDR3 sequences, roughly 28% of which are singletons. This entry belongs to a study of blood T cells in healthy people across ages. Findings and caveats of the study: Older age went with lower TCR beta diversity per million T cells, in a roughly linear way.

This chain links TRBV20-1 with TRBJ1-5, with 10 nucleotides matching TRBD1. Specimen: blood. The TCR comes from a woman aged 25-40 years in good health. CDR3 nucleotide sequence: TGCAGTGCTAGCACAGGACAGGGGGATCAGCCCCAGCATTTT. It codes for CSASTGQGDQPQHF.